This TCR beta chain is from a study of blood T cell repertoires in COVID-19. The overall study: Whether acute or convalescent, the COVID-19 samples came from the United States, Italy and Spain. Sources were T cells, B-cell-depleted T cells, or PBMCs; the material itself was cDNA or gDNA.

Germline V CDR1 and CDR2: SEHNR, FQNEAQ (reference sequence). With 2 bases removed from V and 6 bases from J, the gap between germline ends came to 13 bases. CDR3 length: 15 amino acids. Original data processing: Amplifying reference gene primers gave estimates of nucleated cell counts. TCRdb keeps only in-frame clones here, not all; method: immunoSEQ multiplex PCR. D and trimming come from the DNA, and the V and J calls and clone size come from that table. In the table there are approximately 200,000 clones, about 91% of which are singletons. This TCR was recovered from a woman in her 30s with acute or convalescent COVID-19. The source material was peripheral blood. The chain combines TRBV7-9 with TRBJ2-2; D gene unclear. The CDR3 nucleotides are TGTGCCAGCAGCTTATTTCTAGATAGGCCCGGGGAGCTGTTTTTT. Translating it yields CASSLFLDRPGELFF.